This T cell receptor beta chain was sequenced in a study of T cells in localized non-small cell lung cancer. V dropped 4 bases and J dropped 2 bases, with 14 bases sitting between them. Germline-derived CDR1 and CDR2 are SGHNT and YENEEA. The CDR3 length is 15 residues. Here immunoSEQ multiplex PCR was the method, and the copy in TCRdb shows in-frame clones only, minus some. The sample includes over 1,500 clones, roughly 19% of them seen just once. This clone was found a few times. Source: normal lung tissue next to the tumor, taken before any cancer treatment. The sequence derives from a male donor at least 60 years old with stage III squamous cell lung carcinoma. The rearrangement links TRBV11-3 to TRBJ2-5; maybe TRBD2 (5 bases). The DNA for the CDR3 is TGTGCCAGCAGCTCCCCTCTGACGGGGCAAGAGACCCAGTACTTC. Its protein product is CASSSPLTGQETQYF.